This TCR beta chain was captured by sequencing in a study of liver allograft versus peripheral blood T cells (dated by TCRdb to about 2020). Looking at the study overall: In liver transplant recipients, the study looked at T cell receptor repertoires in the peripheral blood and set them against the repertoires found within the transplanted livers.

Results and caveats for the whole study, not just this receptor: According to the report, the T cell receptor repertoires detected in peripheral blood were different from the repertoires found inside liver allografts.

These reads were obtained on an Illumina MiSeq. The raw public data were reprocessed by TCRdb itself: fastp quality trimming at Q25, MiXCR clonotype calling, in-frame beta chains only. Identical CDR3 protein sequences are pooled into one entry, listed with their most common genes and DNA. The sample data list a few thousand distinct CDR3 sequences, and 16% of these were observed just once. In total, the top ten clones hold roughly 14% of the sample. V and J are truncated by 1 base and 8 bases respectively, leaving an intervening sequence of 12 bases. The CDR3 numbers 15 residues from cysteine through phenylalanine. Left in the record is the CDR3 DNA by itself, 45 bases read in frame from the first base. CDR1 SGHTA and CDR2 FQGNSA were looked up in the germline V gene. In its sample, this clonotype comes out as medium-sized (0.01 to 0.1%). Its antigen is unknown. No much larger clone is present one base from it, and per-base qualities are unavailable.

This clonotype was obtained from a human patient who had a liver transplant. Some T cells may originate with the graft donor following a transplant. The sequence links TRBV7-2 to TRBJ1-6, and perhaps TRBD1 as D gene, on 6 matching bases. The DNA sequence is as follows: TGTGCCAGCAGCTTAGATCAGGGGCCGTATTCACCCCTCCACTTT. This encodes CASSLDQGPYSPLHF.